The rows below give T cell receptor beta chains drawn from one sample of a study of blood T cell repertoires in COVID-19. TCRdb keeps only in-frame clones here, not all; method: immunoSEQ multiplex PCR. The sample carries 300,000 or so clones, 80% to 90% recorded once. Sequenced: PBMCs or T cells enriched from blood (not recorded which). The receptor source for this set is a woman aged 18 to 35 who had recovered from COVID-19. CDR3s include the opening cysteine and the closing phenylalanine or tryptophan. A D gene is named only where the DNA matches it firmly. Rows give clone size only sometimes, using once, few, many, or a class for an expanded clone.

abundance	d_gene	v_gene	j_gene	CDR3aa
.	.	TRBV19	TRBJ1-5	CASWRDPRSNQPQHF
.	TRBD1	TRBV3-1/TRBV3-2	TRBJ1-3	CASSAGQGGNTIYF
few	.	TRBV5-6	TRBJ1-2	CASSLILWEGGYTF
once	.	TRBV5-6	TRBJ1-2	CASSRDTGYTF
.	TRBD2	TRBV7-2	TRBJ2-2	CASSVRAGGPSGELFF
.	TRBD1	TRBV10-3	TRBJ1-2	CAISEFTGTANYGYTF
.	.	TRBV27	TRBJ2-2	CASSLPWQGAVGELFF
once	TRBD1	TRBV6-5	TRBJ1-6	CASRPGGLGESPLHF
once	TRBD1	TRBV18	TRBJ1-1	CASSQGQGWGNTEAFF
.	.	TRBV5-6	TRBJ2-3	CASSPREGVHGRTDTQYF
once	.	TRBV3-1/TRBV3-2	TRBJ2-7	CASSPEAGQSYYEQYF
.	.	TRBV7-9	TRBJ1-1	CASSLVQVNTEAFF
.	.	TRBV27	TRBJ1-4	CASSLGTGATNEKLFF
.	.	TRBV9	TRBJ2-1	CASSEGANDYNEQFF
.	.	TRBV7-3	TRBJ1-6	CASRLTRDSPLHF
.	TRBD1	TRBV5-4	TRBJ2-1	CASSPGTGIDEQFF
.	.	TRBV5-4	TRBJ2-5	CASSLLAGQQETQYF
.	.	TRBV11-2	TRBJ1-1	CASSSQGWTEAFF
.	.	TRBV9	TRBJ1-5	CASSPTVNQPQHF
.	.	TRBV3-1/TRBV3-2	TRBJ1-6	CASSQRGGRTNSPLHF
.	TRBD1	TRBV30	TRBJ1-2	CAWWTGSNYGYTF
.	.	TRBV6-2/TRBV6-3	TRBJ2-6	CASSLSGSGANVLTF